Following are 10 T cell receptor beta chains from one sample sequenced in a study of blood T cell repertoires in COVID-19. TCRdb's copy holds only in-frame clones and misses some; the assay was immunoSEQ multiplex PCR. In the table there are more than 150,000 clones, roughly 90% of which are singletons. Sequenced input: PBMCs or T cells enriched from blood (not recorded which). These receptor sequences come from a woman younger than 45 who had recovered from COVID-19.

The genes are TRBV5-1 and TRBJ2-1, with D hard to call. Germline values: CDR1 SGHRS, CDR2 YFSETQ. V lost 3 bases to trimming and J lost 5 bases, with 9 bases between them. The CDR3 contains 13 residues. The CDR3 DNA reads TGCGCCAGCAGCTCCGACACGGACAATGAGCAGTTCTTC. Translated, it gives CASSSDTDNEQFF.

V and J are TRBV27 and TRBJ2-1; D is perhaps TRBD2 (7 bases). The CDR3 is 17 amino acids. CDR1 is MNHEY, CDR2 SMNVEV, per germline (reference sequence). Trimming took off 2 bases at V and 3 bases at J, with 17 bases between the two ends. For the CDR3, the DNA is TGTGCCAGCAGTTTAGGGTACCGAGGGGGGGGCTACAATGAGCAGTTCTTC. Its protein is CASSLGYRGGGYNEQFF.

A single count supports this clone. V is TRBV27 and J is TRBJ2-1; TRBD2 matches 12 bases. Germline assignment: CDR1 MNHEY and CDR2 SMNVEV (reference sequence). There are 16 residues in the CDR3. V lost 4 bases and J lost 5; bases outside the gene matches: 6. CDR3 nucleotide sequence: TGTGCCAGCAGTTCTCTAGCGGGGGGGATTAACAATGAGCAGTTCTTC. This encodes CASSSLAGGINNEQFF.

V gene TRBV7-2 combines with J gene TRBJ1-1; D is perhaps TRBD1 (5 bases). This CDR3 has 15 amino acids. V was pared by 2 bases and J by 2 bases, with 12 bases between. The V gene's germline CDR1 is SGHTA and CDR2 FQGNSA. The CDR3 sequence is CASSLQPGFNTEAFF. CDR3 in DNA: TGTGCCAGCAGCTTACAACCAGGGTTCAACACTGAAGCTTTCTTT.

The chain recombines TRBV9 with TRBJ2-5; 13 bases map to TRBD2. V shed 4 bases, J shed 5 bases, and the junction held 5 bases outside the gene matches. Germline lookup yields CDR1 SGDLS and CDR2 YYNGEE. This CDR3 region has 15 residues. The DNA for the CDR3 is TGTGCCAGCAGCAAAGGACTAGCGGGAGCTGAGACCCAGTACTTC. It encodes CASSKGLAGAETQYF. Full variable domain (missing parts from reference TRBV9 and TRBJ2-5): DSGVTQTPKHLITATGQRVTLRCSPRSGDLSVYWYQQSLDQGLQFLIQYYNGEERAKGNILERFSAQQFPDLHSELNLSSLELGDSALYFCASSKGLAGAETQYFGPGTRLLVL.

The chain carries TRBV6-5 and TRBJ1-1; 7 nucleotides match TRBD1. Germline CDR1 is MNHEY and CDR2 is SVGAGI. The V segment lost 2 bases and the J segment 0 bases; nucleotides outside the gene matches: 6. The CDR3 is 16 residues long. The CDR3 DNA sequence: TGTGCCAGCAGTTACAGCCACGGACAGGTGAACACTGAAGCTTTCTTT. It codes for CASSYSHGQVNTEAFF.

The chain joins TRBV19 to TRBJ2-1; TRBD2 is a possible D gene (5 bases). There are 16 residues in the CDR3. V dropped 2 bases and J dropped 6 bases, with 17 bases sitting between them. The germline V gene encodes CDR1 LNHDA and CDR2 SQIVND (reference sequence). The CDR3 sequence: CASSIFGRAGPNEQFF. The CDR3 DNA is TGTGCCAGTAGTATATTTGGGCGGGCTGGGCCCAATGAGCAGTTCTTC.

The chain carries TRBV30 and TRBJ2-2; a possible D gene is TRBD2 (5 bases). V gave up 0 bases and J gave up 5 bases, with 7 bases separating them. The CDR3 consists of 13 residues. Germline V gives CDR1 GTSNPN, CDR2 SVGIG (reference sequence). The CDR3 loop reads CAWSVSGTGELFF. CDR3 sequence (DNA): TGTGCCTGGAGTGTATCGGGGACCGGGGAGCTGTTTTTT.

This clone has a handful of counts. The rearrangement joins TRBV19 to TRBJ2-3; TRBD2 might be the D (6 bases). V was trimmed by 4 bases and J by 2 bases, leaving 13 bases between them. The CDR3 covers 15 residues. Germline lookup yields CDR1 LNHDA and CDR2 SQIVND (reference sequence). The CDR3 DNA reads as TGTGCCAGTAGTAGTAGGCGGGATGACACAGATACGCAGTATTTT. Translating gives CASSSRRDDTDTQYF.

The rearrangement uses TRBV5-6 and TRBJ2-3; D uncertain. Germline CDR1 reads SGHDT; CDR2 reads YYEEEE. The ends were cut back, 0 bases at V and 4 bases at J, with 9 bases in the middle. The CDR3 loop spans 14 amino acids. The CDR3 loop reads CASSLGRSADTQYF. The CDR3 DNA reads TGTGCCAGCAGCTTGGGGCGGTCGGCAGATACGCAGTATTTT.